Presented here are 14 T cell receptor beta chains from one specimen sequenced in a study of beta chain features in type 1 diabetes. The isolated RNA, all of it, was reverse transcribed, so expressed TCRB transcripts were what got sequenced. TCRdb's copy holds only in-frame clones and misses some; the assay was immunoSEQ multiplex PCR. Of 300,000 to 450,000 clones listed, 20% are singletons. Material: naive CD4+ T cells from blood. These TCRs come from a young woman in good health.

The rearrangement joins TRBV7-9 to TRBJ2-7; D possibly corresponds to TRBD2 (5 bases). CDR3 length: 14 amino acids. V lost 0 bases and J 3 bases, leaving 9 bases between the germline ends. The germline CDR1 and CDR2 sequences are SEHNR and FQNEAQ (reference sequence). The CDR3 loop is CASSLADWSYEQYF. CDR3 coding DNA: TGTGCCAGCAGCTTAGCGGACTGGAGCTACGAGCAGTACTTC.

This clone was observed a few times. This chain links TRBV7-6 with TRBJ2-5; a possible D gene is TRBD2 (7 bases). This CDR3 region has 14 residues. Trimming removed 0 bases from V and 5 bases from J, with 10 bases in between. CDR1 SGHVS and CDR2 FNYEAQ come from the germline V gene. CDR3 coding DNA: TGTGCCAGCAGCTTAGCGGGGGGGCCGGAGACCCAGTACTTC. This sequence encodes CASSLAGGPETQYF.

The sample holds a few counts of this clone. The chain couples TRBV9 to TRBJ2-2; D may be TRBD1 (5 bases). Germline CDR1 and CDR2: SGDLS and YYNGEE. The length of the CDR3 is 17 residues. V lost 2 bases and J lost 2, with 16 bases in between. CDR3 nucleotide sequence: TGTGCCAGCAGCGTTACCGTGGGGCAGGGAAACACCGGGGAGCTGTTTTTT. Its translation: CASSVTVGQGNTGELFF.

This chain uses TRBV27 with TRBJ2-7; D call uncertain. The V gene lost 3 bases and the J gene lost 6 bases, with 15 bases spanning the gap. Germline V gene lookup returns CDR1 MNHEY and CDR2 SMNVEV (reference sequence). There are 14 residues in the CDR3. CDR3 coding DNA: TGTGCCAGCAGTTTTGCGGCCCTCTCCGGCGAGCAGTACTTC. This translates into CASSFAALSGEQYF.

This clone was seen a handful of times. The chain has TRBV30 and TRBJ2-1; D is perhaps TRBD2 (7 bases). This CDR3 region has 15 residues. Germline loops: CDR1 GTSNPN, CDR2 SVGIG (reference sequence). Deletions cut 4 bases from V and 10 bases from J, with 23 bases between. CDR3 sequence: CAWTAAGAPFQEQFF. CDR3 nucleotides: TGTGCCTGGACCGCGGCGGGGGCCCCCTTCCAGGAGCAGTTCTTC.

This chain joins TRBV15 and TRBJ2-6; TRBD1 matches 8 bases. This CDR3 has 18 residues. The V segment lost 1 base and the J segment 5 bases; nucleotides outside the gene matches: 10. Germline CDR1 and CDR2: LNHNV and YYDKDF (reference sequence). The DNA for the CDR3 is TGTGCCACCAGCAGAGTCGGACAGGGTGGATCCCGGGCCAACGTCCTGACTTTC. Translated: CATSRVGQGGSRANVLTF.

This chain uses TRBV4-2 with TRBJ1-2; unclear D gene. The CDR3 has 13 amino acids. The germline V and J ends were trimmed by 0 bases and 3 bases, with 5 bases remaining between them. Germline CDR1 reads LGHNA; CDR2 reads YNFKEQ. In DNA form, the CDR3 reads TGTGCCAGCAGCCAAGATAGAGACTATGGCTACACCTTC. Translation gives CASSQDRDYGYTF.

The genes are TRBV11-2 and TRBJ2-7, with 8 bases identical to TRBD2. Germline CDR1 SGHAT, CDR2 FQNNGV. Germline trimming cut 5 bases from V and 3 bases from J; bases unmatched to any gene: 6. The length of the CDR3 is 14 residues. The DNA of the CDR3 is TGTGCCAGCAGCGTTAGCGGGGAGGTCTACGAGCAGTACTTC. Protein product: CASSVSGEVYEQYF.

The genes are TRBV7-8 and TRBJ2-7; TRBD1 is a possible D gene (5 bases). Germline CDR1 SGHVS, CDR2 FQNEAQ. The V gene lost 4 bases and the J gene lost 4 bases, with 8 bases spanning the gap. CDR3 length equals 12 residues. The CDR3 sequence is CASSSRVYEQYF. The DNA of the CDR3 is TGTGCCAGCAGCTCCAGGGTTTACGAGCAGTACTTC.

The V and J genes are TRBV2 and TRBJ2-1, with D perhaps TRBD1 (6 bases). V lost 3 bases and J 4 bases, leaving 19 bases between the germline ends. Germline values: CDR1 SNHLY, CDR2 FYNNEI. This CDR3 contains 17 residues. The CDR3 DNA reads as TGTGCCAGCAGTGACCCCACAGGGCTAAAATCTTACAATGAGCAGTTCTTC. Protein product: CASSDPTGLKSYNEQFF.

This clone was recorded a few times. The rearrangement joins TRBV6-5 to TRBJ2-7; D is unclear. This CDR3 region has 13 residues. Per the germline V gene, CDR1 is MNHEY and CDR2 is SVGAGI. V lost 6 bases and J 2 bases, leaving 11 bases between the germline ends. The CDR3 DNA follows: TGTGCCAGCAGCAGAACGTCTCCCTACGAGCAGTACTTC. Translating gives CASSRTSPYEQYF.

This chain's CDR3 is CAWSPGQGAFQPQHF. CDR3 coding DNA: TGTGCCTGGAGTCCCGGACAGGGGGCTTTTCAGCCCCAGCATTTT. The chain recombines TRBV30 with TRBJ1-5, with 11 positions matching TRBD1. Germline loops: CDR1 GTSNPN, CDR2 SVGIG (reference sequence). V gave up 2 bases and J gave up 6 bases; unmatched junction bases: 6. The CDR3 contains 15 residues.

This clone was recorded a few times. The chain has TRBV30 and TRBJ2-2, with TRBD2 identical over 7 bases. The V and J ends lost 1 base and 0 bases, in that order; junction bases with no gene match: 8. The CDR3 is made up of 17 amino acids. The germline CDR1 and CDR2 sequences are GTSNPN and SVGIG (reference sequence). The CDR3 spells CAWSGTPSGANTGELFF. CDR3 nucleotides: TGTGCCTGGAGTGGAACACCTAGCGGTGCGAACACCGGGGAGCTGTTTTTT. Looking up the rest from reference TRBV30 and TRBJ2-2 gives the full variable domain: SQTIHQWPATLVQPVGSPLSLECTVEGTSNPNLYWYRQAAGRGLQLLFYSVGIGQISSEVPQNLSASRPQDRQFILSSKKLLLSDSGFYLCAWSGTPSGANTGELFFGEGSRLTVL.

This clone was observed a handful of times. The rearrangement uses TRBV9 and TRBJ2-5; D perhaps matches TRBD2 (5 bases). The V gene lost 5 bases and the J gene lost 5 bases, with 16 bases spanning the gap. Germline CDR1 is SGDLS and CDR2 is YYNGEE. The CDR3 runs 14 residues. CDR3 residues: CASSSGLLGETQYF. The CDR3 nucleotides read TGTGCCAGCAGTTCAGGACTTCTGGGGGAGACCCAGTACTTC.